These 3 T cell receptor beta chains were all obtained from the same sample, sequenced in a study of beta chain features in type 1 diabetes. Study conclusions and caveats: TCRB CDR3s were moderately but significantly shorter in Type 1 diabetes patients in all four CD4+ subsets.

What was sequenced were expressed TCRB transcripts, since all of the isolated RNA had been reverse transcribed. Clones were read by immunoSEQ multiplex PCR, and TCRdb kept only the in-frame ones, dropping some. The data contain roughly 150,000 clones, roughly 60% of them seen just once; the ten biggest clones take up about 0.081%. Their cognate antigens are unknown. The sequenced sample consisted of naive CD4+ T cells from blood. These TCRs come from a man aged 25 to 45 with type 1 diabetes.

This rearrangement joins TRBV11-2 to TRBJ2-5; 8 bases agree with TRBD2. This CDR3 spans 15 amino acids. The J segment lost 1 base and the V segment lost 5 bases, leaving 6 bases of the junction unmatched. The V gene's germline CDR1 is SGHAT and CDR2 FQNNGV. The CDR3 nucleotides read TGTGCCAGCAGCCTTAGCGGGGCTCGCCAAGAGACCCAGTACTTC. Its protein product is CASSLSGARQETQYF.

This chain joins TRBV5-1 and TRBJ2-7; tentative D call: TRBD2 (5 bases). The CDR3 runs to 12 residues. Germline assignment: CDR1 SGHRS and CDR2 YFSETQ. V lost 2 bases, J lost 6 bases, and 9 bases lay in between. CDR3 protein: CASSFGGVEQYF. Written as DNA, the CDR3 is TGCGCCAGCAGCTTCGGAGGTGTCGAGCAGTACTTC.

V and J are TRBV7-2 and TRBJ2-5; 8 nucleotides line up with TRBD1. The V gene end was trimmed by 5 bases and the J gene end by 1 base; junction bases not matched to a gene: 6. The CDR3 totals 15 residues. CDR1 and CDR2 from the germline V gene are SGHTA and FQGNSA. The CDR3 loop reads CASSPQGARQETQYF. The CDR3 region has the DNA TGTGCCAGCAGCCCGCAGGGGGCACGCCAAGAGACCCAGTACTTC.